Shown below are 15 T cell receptor beta chains from a single sample sequenced in a study of cytomegalovirus exposure and HLA in healthy donors (dated 2017 in TCRdb). Library preparation employed the immunoSEQ multiplex PCR assay. The multiplex PCR relied on a mix of 60 forward primers for TCR Vbeta segments and 13 reverse primers for TCR Jbeta segments. The immuneACCESS repertoire file appears here via TCRdb, limited to in-frame rearrangements. These files lack a portion of the clones; in checked studies, under half of the deficit traces to unresolved V genes, and the cause of the others is not known. The sample table lists under 130,000 clones, approximately 86% of them with a count of one. 6.1% of the sample belongs to the ten largest clones. Sample: PBMCs. The source is a man between 18 and 29 years old in good health and CMV-seronegative.

This clone was recorded only once. This chain links TRBV6-5 with TRBJ2-7; maybe TRBD1 (6 bases). V was clipped by 5 bases and J by 2 bases, with 13 bases between them. Germline V gene lookup returns CDR1 MNHEY and CDR2 SVGAGI. The CDR3 has 14 residues. CDR3 amino acids: CASSVSDRTYEQYF. CDR3 bases: TGTGCCAGCAGTGTCTCGGACAGAACCTACGAGCAGTACTTC.

The chain combines TRBV15 with TRBJ2-1; 8 nucleotides line up with TRBD2. CDR1 is LNHNV and CDR2 is YYDKDF in the germline V gene (reference sequence). V trimming: 4 bases; J trimming: 3 bases; junction bases outside the gene matches: 8. The CDR3 totals 16 residues. The CDR3 DNA sequence: TGTGCCACCAGCACCCCGACTAGCGCTAACTACAATGAGCAGTTCTTC. Translation gives CATSTPTSANYNEQFF.

The CDR3 loop is CASTPSGRGDTQYF. CDR3 coding DNA: TGTGCCAGCACCCCTAGCGGGAGAGGCGATACGCAGTATTTT. This rearrangement joins TRBV27 to TRBJ2-3, with 10 bases fitting TRBD2. Trimming cost V 7 bases and J 6 bases; bases outside gene matches: 7. There are 14 residues in the CDR3. Germline values: CDR1 MNHEY, CDR2 SMNVEV (reference sequence).

This clone was detected only a few times. This chain joins TRBV19 and TRBJ1-5; no definite D call. There are 10 residues in the CDR3. Deletions cut 11 bases from V and 9 bases from J, with 11 bases between. Germline values: CDR1 LNHDA, CDR2 SQIVND (reference sequence). For the CDR3, the DNA is TGTGCCGGAGGCTGGGGGCCCCAGCATTTT. As protein: CAGGWGPQHF.

The V and J genes are TRBV6-5 and TRBJ2-1, with TRBD2 identical over 11 bases. Germline CDR1 MNHEY, CDR2 SVGAGI. The CDR3 has 15 amino acids. Losses at the gene ends were 4 bases for V and 7 bases for J; bases not matched to a gene: 6. CDR3 amino acids: CASSSGSGRGNEQFF. As DNA, the CDR3 is TGTGCCAGCAGTTCAGGTAGCGGGAGGGGGAATGAGCAGTTCTTC.

The chain couples TRBV7-2 to TRBJ1-1; D not certain. This CDR3 is built from 14 residues. CDR1 and CDR2 (germline): SGHTA, FQGNSA. V was pared by 1 base and J by 4 bases, with 10 bases between. CDR3 region: CASSLVTGGTEAFF. The CDR3 nucleotides read TGTGCCAGCAGCTTAGTTACGGGAGGCACTGAAGCTTTCTTT. Supplemented by reference TRBV7-2 and TRBJ1-1, the full variable domain reads GAGVSQSPSNKVTEKGKDVELRCDPISGHTALYWYRQSLGQGLEFLIYFQGNSAPDKSGLPSDRFSAERTGGSVSTLTIQRTQQEDSAVYLCASSLVTGGTEAFFGQGTRLTVV.

The chain combines TRBV6-5 with TRBJ1-1, with a weak D call TRBD1 (6 bases). V was clipped by 6 bases and J by 4 bases, with 15 bases between them. In germline, CDR1 is MNHEY, CDR2 SVGAGI. CDR3 length equals 14 residues. The chain's CDR3 is CASSEQGSSTEAFF. The CDR3 DNA follows: TGTGCCAGCAGCGAACAGGGCAGTAGCACTGAAGCTTTCTTT.

The CDR3 here is CASSGIRGLAGGADTQYF. The CDR3, as DNA: TGTGCCAGCAGCGGTATCAGGGGACTAGCTGGAGGGGCAGATACGCAGTATTTT. The chain joins TRBV11-2 to TRBJ2-3; 9 nucleotides match TRBD2. The CDR3 length is 18 residues. V shed 5 bases and J 4 bases; nucleotides not matched to a gene: 16. Germline values: CDR1 SGHAT, CDR2 FQNNGV.

The J gene is TRBJ2-7, the V gene TRBV28, with a possible D match to TRBD2 (5 bases). The CDR3 covers 13 residues. CDR1 is MDHEN, CDR2 SYDVKM, per germline. Trimming left V 11 bases short and J 7 bases short, with 21 bases between. The CDR3 DNA reads TGTGCCGGCACCGTATTCGGAACGGGAGAGCAGTACTTC. Its protein product is CAGTVFGTGEQYF.

The rearrangement uses TRBV11-2 and TRBJ2-3, with D perhaps TRBD1 (6 bases). There are 15 residues in the CDR3. With 5 bases removed from V and 1 base from J, the gap between germline ends came to 13 bases. The V gene's germline CDR1 is SGHAT and CDR2 FQNNGV. CDR3 region: CASSPRQGRTDTQYF. In DNA form, the CDR3 reads TGTGCCAGCAGCCCCCGGCAGGGGCGCACAGATACGCAGTATTTT.

V usage is TRBV29-1 and J usage is TRBJ1-1; a weak D match, TRBD1 (6 bases). CDR3 length: 13 residues. The V end was cut by 3 bases, the J end by 4 bases, with 12 bases between. Germline V gives CDR1 SQVTM, CDR2 ANQGSEA. The DNA of the CDR3 is TGCAGCGTTGAGCGGGGGCGAGGCACTGAAGCTTTCTTT. Translated: CSVERGRGTEAFF.

The chain employs TRBV6-4 and TRBJ2-1, with D perhaps TRBD1 (5 bases). The germline V gene encodes CDR1 MRHNA and CDR2 SNTAGT. CDR3 length: 15 residues. The germline V and J ends were trimmed by 0 bases and 8 bases, with 14 bases remaining between them. The CDR3 DNA reads as TGTGCCAGCAGTGACTCAGGTGACAAAGGGGATGAGCAGTTCTTC. This gives the protein CASSDSGDKGDEQFF.

In its sample, this clone was seen once. The rearrangement links TRBV2 to TRBJ2-3, with D possibly TRBD2 on 5 matching bases. This CDR3 comprises 12 residues. Germline lookup yields CDR1 SNHLY and CDR2 FYNNEI. V lost 8 bases, J lost 8 bases, and 14 bases lay in between. This CDR3 reads CASSSEGPTQYF. CDR3 nucleotide sequence: TGTGCCAGCTCCTCCGAGGGTCCTACGCAGTATTTT. Full variable domain (outside the CDR3, taken from reference TRBV2 and TRBJ2-3): EPEVTQTPSHQVTQMGQEVILRCVPISNHLYFYWYRQILGQKVEFLVSFYNNEISEKSEIFDDQFSVERPDGSNFTLKIRSTKLEDSAMYFCASSSEGPTQYFGPGTRLTVL.

A single count supports this clone. The J gene is TRBJ2-5, the V gene TRBV11-3; tentative D call: TRBD2 (5 bases). In germline, CDR1 is SGHNT, CDR2 YENEEA. V was cut by 5 bases and J by 3 bases, with 10 bases left in between. This CDR3 is built from 13 residues. CDR3 sequence reads: CASSVMGEETQYF. In DNA, the CDR3 is TGTGCCAGCAGCGTCATGGGAGAAGAGACCCAGTACTTC.

The chain has TRBV7-9 and TRBJ2-1; D is ambiguous. The germline V and J ends were trimmed by 3 bases and 6 bases, with 6 bases remaining between them. Germline V gene lookup returns CDR1 SEHNR and CDR2 FQNEAQ (reference sequence). The CDR3 runs 12 residues. The chain's CDR3 is CASSLASNEQFF. CDR3 nucleotide sequence: TGTGCCAGCAGCTTGGCCTCCAATGAGCAGTTCTTC. The full variable domain, completed using reference TRBV7-9 and TRBJ2-1, is DTGVSQNPRHKITKRGQNVTFRCDPISEHNRLYWYRQTLGQGPEFLTYFQNEAQLEKSRLLSDRFSAERPKGSFSTLEIQRTEQGDSAMYLCASSLASNEQFFGPGTRLTVL.